This T cell receptor beta chain was documented in a study of CD8 T cells in ankylosing spondylitis. Overall study results and limits: Matched synovial fluid from ankylosing spondylitis patients was reported to be enriched for disease-linked clones. What appeared characteristic of ankylosing spondylitis blood was a TCR beta motif of eight highly homologous variants. A number of the motif variants had already been described in reactive arthritis synovial fluid and blood.

This CDR3 spans 12 amino acids. V was trimmed by 1 base and J by 8 bases, leaving 8 bases between them. Germline loops: CDR1 LGHDT, CDR2 YNNKEL (reference sequence). To note about this clonotype: Its antigen remains unidentified.

Quantitative 5'-RACE with molecular barcodes produced the TCR beta libraries. TCRdb re-called the 5' RACE reads through MiXCR, storing one row per CDR3 protein. Of a few hundred thousand distinct CDR3 sequences listed, more than 15% are singletons. The specimen was blood, either unsorted or a sorted T cell fraction (not recorded which). The genes are TRBV3-1 and TRBJ1-2; D is ambiguous. The sequence came from a male donor with ankylosing spondylitis. The DNA for the CDR3 is TGTGCCAGCAGCCAAGTACATCACGGCTACACCTTC. Its protein is CASSQVHHGYTF.